One sample yielded the 23 T cell receptor beta chains listed below, sequenced in a study of cytomegalovirus exposure and HLA in healthy donors. Primers: 60 Vbeta forward and 13 Jbeta reverse. Data came from immunoSEQ multiplex PCR; TCRdb stores just in-frame clones and leaves some out. The sample includes about 88,000 clones. Material for sequencing was PBMCs. The receptors originated from a girl under 18 in good health and CMV-seropositive.

The chain couples TRBV7-2 to TRBJ2-3, with 8 bases identical to TRBD2. Germline CDR1 and CDR2: SGHTA and FQGNSA. Trimming at V came to 6 bases and at J to 6 bases, leaving 8 bases not matched to a gene. This CDR3 is 14 amino acids long. In DNA form, the CDR3 reads TGTGCCAGCAGTAGGGGCGGGGGGATGGATACGCAGTATTTT. It specifies CASSRGGGMDTQYF. The full variable domain, in which reference TRBV7-2 and TRBJ2-3 provide the parts outside the CDR3, is GAGVSQSPSNKVTEKGKDVELRCDPISGHTALYWYRQSLGQGLEFLIYFQGNSAPDKSGLPSDRFSAERTGGSVSTLTIQRTQQEDSAVYLCASSRGGGMDTQYFGPGTRLTVL.

CDR3 nucleotides: TGTGCCAGCAGCCTAGGACCGGGACAGGATTACAATGAGCAGTTCTTC. It translates to CASSLGPGQDYNEQFF. The chain joins TRBV4-2 to TRBJ2-1; 8 positions agree with TRBD1. Germline V CDR1 and CDR2: LGHNA, YNFKEQ. V shed 4 bases and J 4 bases; nucleotides not matched to a gene: 9. The CDR3 has 16 amino acids.

This sequence joins TRBV18 and TRBJ1-1, with D possibly matching TRBD1 (6 bases). V lost 2 bases to trimming and J lost 3 bases, with 16 bases between them. This CDR3 is built from 16 residues. Germline V CDR1 and CDR2: KGHSH, LQKENI. The CDR3 region is CASSPLLSAGDTEAFF. The CDR3 coding sequence is TGTGCCAGCTCACCATTGCTCTCAGCAGGGGACACTGAAGCTTTCTTT.

The V call is TRBV7-9, the J call TRBJ2-5; TRBD2 matches at 10 bases. The germline V gene has CDR1 SEHNR and CDR2 FQNEAQ (reference sequence). CDR3 length: 14 residues. V lost 10 bases, J lost 1 base, and 6 bases stayed unmatched. CDR3 protein: CATERGGTQETQYF. CDR3 coding DNA: TGTGCCACCGAGCGGGGGGGGACCCAAGAGACCCAGTACTTC. The variable domain in full, with the rest retrieved from reference TRBV7-9 and TRBJ2-5, is DTGVSQNPRHKITKRGQNVTFRCDPISEHNRLYWYRQTLGQGPEFLTYFQNEAQLEKSRLLSDRFSAERPKGSFSTLEIQRTEQGDSAMYLCATERGGTQETQYFGPGTRLLVL.

The chain couples TRBV5-6 to TRBJ2-5, with D maybe TRBD1 (7 bases). The length of the CDR3 is 13 residues. Per the germline V gene, CDR1 is SGHDT and CDR2 is YYEEEE. Trimming left V 2 bases short and J 8 bases short, with 13 bases between. The CDR3 DNA reads as TGTGCCAGCAGCTTACGACAGGGAGGTACCCAGTACTTC. Translated, it gives CASSLRQGGTQYF.

V usage is TRBV10-3 and J usage is TRBJ2-1; TRBD2 matches at 7 bases. Germline lookup yields CDR1 ENHRY and CDR2 SYGVKD. The CDR3 loop spans 13 amino acids. The V gene end was trimmed by 10 bases and the J gene end by 6 bases; junction bases not matched to a gene: 9. The CDR3: CATHGLERNEQFF. In DNA form, the CDR3 reads TGTGCCACGCACGGACTAGAGCGCAATGAGCAGTTCTTC.

V is TRBV9 and J is TRBJ1-5, with D perhaps TRBD1 (5 bases). The CDR3 has 14 residues. Germline V gene sequence: CDR1 SGDLS, CDR2 YYNGEE. The ends were cut back, 0 bases at V and 3 bases at J, with 7 bases in the middle. The CDR3 coding sequence is TGTGCCAGCAGCGTAGCAGGGAACAATCAGCCCCAGCATTTT. Protein sequence: CASSVAGNNQPQHF.

The chain joins TRBV11-2 to TRBJ1-5; D perhaps matches TRBD1 (5 bases). CDR1 is SGHAT, CDR2 FQNNGV, per germline. Trimming stripped 6 bases from V and 9 bases from J, with 18 bases between. The CDR3 sequence is 14 residues long. The DNA of the CDR3 is TGTGCCAGCAGTCCAGGGACCCCCGGGGGGCCCCAGCATTTT. It codes for CASSPGTPGGPQHF.

The chain carries TRBV11-1 and TRBJ2-7; 7 bases fit TRBD1. This CDR3 comprises 14 residues. The V gene's germline CDR1 is SGHAT and CDR2 FQDESV (reference sequence). V lost 5 bases and J lost 2; bases outside the gene matches: 6. The CDR3: CASSPDRKPYEQYV. CDR3 nucleotides: TGTGCCAGCAGCCCGGACAGGAAACCCTACGAGCAGTACGTC.

This chain connects TRBV6-5 to TRBJ1-5; D remains ambiguous. Looked up from germline, CDR1 is MNHEY and CDR2 is SVGAGI. The CDR3 sequence is 14 residues long. Trimming removed 2 bases at V and 0 bases at J, with 5 bases between. CDR3 in DNA: TGTGCCAGCAGTTACAGCGTTAGCAATCAGCCCCAGCATTTT. It is translated as CASSYSVSNQPQHF.

The chain is built from TRBV4-3 and TRBJ2-2, with unresolved D. The germline V gene has CDR1 LGHNA and CDR2 YSLEER. V lost 0 bases and J 6 bases, leaving 11 bases between the germline ends. This CDR3 contains 15 residues. The CDR3 protein is CASSQDGLKAGELFF. CDR3 in DNA: TGCGCCAGCAGCCAAGACGGGTTGAAGGCCGGGGAGCTGTTTTTT.

V gene TRBV7-9 combines with J gene TRBJ2-7, with D possibly TRBD1 on 5 matching bases. Trimming left V 6 bases short and J 0 bases short, with 15 bases between. CDR3 length equals 15 residues. Germline V CDR1 and CDR2: SEHNR, FQNEAQ (reference sequence). The CDR3 DNA reads as TGTGCCAGCAGTGACAGTGATTTAAGCTCCTACGAGCAGTACTTC. Its protein product is CASSDSDLSSYEQYF.

V usage is TRBV4-2 and J usage is TRBJ1-2; D remains ambiguous. The V and J ends lost 0 bases and 5 bases respectively, with 10 bases between them. The CDR3 length is 14 residues. Germline lookup yields CDR1 LGHNA and CDR2 YNFKEQ. The CDR3 DNA sequence: TGTGCCAGCAGCCAAGATATGGGAGAATATGGCTACACCTTC. The encoded protein is CASSQDMGEYGYTF.

V gene TRBV28 combines with J gene TRBJ2-7, with a weak D call TRBD1 (6 bases). This CDR3 is built from 15 residues. The V end lost 1 base, the J end lost 0 bases, and 10 bases lay between the germline ends. Germline V gene lookup returns CDR1 MDHEN and CDR2 SYDVKM. The chain's CDR3 is CASSLYRDNSYEQYV. CDR3 nucleotides: TGTGCCAGCAGTTTATATCGGGACAACTCCTACGAGCAGTACGTC.

About this clone itself: A junction boundary mismatches the germline segment, possibly from a read error. The rearrangement links TRBV5-1 to TRBJ2-7; possibly TRBD2 for D (6 bases). CDR1 is SGHRS and CDR2 is YFSETQ in the germline V gene. This CDR3 region has 14 residues. CDR3 amino acids: CASSLTGADYEQSF. The CDR3 region has the DNA TGCGCCAGCAGCTTAACTGGAGCGGACTACGAGCAGTCCTTC.

J is TRBJ1-1 and V is TRBV28, with D hard to call. V was pared by 3 bases and J by 4 bases, with 18 bases between. The CDR3 sequence is 16 residues long. Germline values: CDR1 MDHEN, CDR2 SYDVKM. The CDR3 spells CASSFPSGMLSTEAFF. CDR3 nucleotide sequence: TGTGCCAGCAGTTTCCCTTCCGGGATGTTGAGCACTGAAGCTTTCTTT.

The genes are TRBV5-5 and TRBJ1-2, with D maybe TRBD1 (5 bases). Germline V lookup: CDR1 SGHKS, CDR2 YYEKEE (reference sequence). This CDR3 is 14 amino acids long. The ends were cut back, 4 bases at V and 8 bases at J, with 18 bases in the middle. CDR3 protein: CASSPEGSGRGYTF. The CDR3 nucleotides read TGTGCCAGCAGCCCGGAAGGTTCAGGGAGGGGCTACACCTTC.

This chain connects TRBV5-1 to TRBJ1-1, with 9 bases that match TRBD1. Per germline, CDR1 SGHRS and CDR2 YFSETQ. The CDR3 contains 14 residues. Trimming at V came to 0 bases and at J to 6 bases, leaving 3 bases not matched to a gene. The CDR3 protein is CASSLAGTGPEAFF. The CDR3 DNA follows: TGCGCCAGCAGCTTGGCCGGGACAGGGCCTGAAGCTTTCTTT.

The chain carries TRBV6-5 and TRBJ1-2, with D unresolved. Germline V CDR1 and CDR2: MNHEY, SVGAGI. The V end was cut by 5 bases, the J end by 6 bases, with 13 bases between. The CDR3 loop spans 13 amino acids. The CDR3, as DNA: TGTGCCAGCAGTCCATCTTACAGAGATGGCTACACCTTC. This sequence encodes CASSPSYRDGYTF.

This chain links TRBV6-1 with TRBJ2-7, with 9 bases identical to TRBD1. The CDR3 is made up of 14 amino acids. Germline V gene sequence: CDR1 MNHNS, CDR2 SASEGT. V trimming: 6 bases; J trimming: 6 bases; junction bases outside the gene matches: 9. The CDR3 coding sequence is TGTGCCAGCAGCCGGGACAGGGACCTCGGCGAGCAGTACGTC. This encodes CASSRDRDLGEQYV.

This sequence joins TRBV11-2 and TRBJ2-1, with D possibly being TRBD2 (7 bases). The CDR3 has 15 residues. V was shortened by 4 bases and J by 7 bases, with 17 bases between the two germline ends. Germline CDR1 SGHAT, CDR2 FQNNGV. CDR3 DNA sequence: TGTGCCAGCAGCTCCGTCGCGGGGGCGAGAAATGAGCAGTTCTTC. As protein: CASSSVAGARNEQFF.

V is TRBV5-1 and J is TRBJ2-7; 7 bases are shared with TRBD1. Germline CDR1 SGHRS, CDR2 YFSETQ. This CDR3 has 15 amino acids. The V segment lost 1 base and the J segment 2 bases; nucleotides outside the gene matches: 6. For the CDR3, the DNA is TGCGCCAGCAGCTTGAACAGGGGTTCAACCTACGAGCAGTACTTC. This sequence encodes CASSLNRGSTYEQYF.

This rearrangement joins TRBV2 to TRBJ1-1; possible D gene TRBD1, 5 bases. The CDR3 is 11 amino acids. Deletions cut 7 bases from V and 8 bases from J, with 11 bases between. Germline CDR1 SNHLY, CDR2 FYNNEI. This chain's CDR3 is CASTLRTEAFF. CDR3 nucleotides: TGTGCCAGCACTCTCCGGACAGAAGCTTTCTTT.